A few counts support the clone carrying this TCR beta chain. These data come from a study of CD8+ T cells in alopecia areata. After isolation, RNA underwent reverse transcription to generate cDNA as the sequencing template. This table comes from immunoSEQ multiplex PCR, and its TCRdb copy is limited to in-frame clones, with some not included. The sample has about 130,000 clones, under 60% seen once. V was trimmed by 3 bases and J by 6 bases, leaving 13 bases between them. CDR1 is GTSNPN, CDR2 SVGIG, per germline (reference sequence). The CDR3 length is 13 residues. This specimen was CD4+ T cells sorted from blood, taken at week 0. This TCR came from a human donor with alopecia areata. The chain has TRBV30 and TRBJ2-3; no firm D call. In DNA, the CDR3 is TGTGCCTGGAGCGGAGTGTACGGGGATACGCAGTATTTT. It yields the protein CAWSGVYGDTQYF.